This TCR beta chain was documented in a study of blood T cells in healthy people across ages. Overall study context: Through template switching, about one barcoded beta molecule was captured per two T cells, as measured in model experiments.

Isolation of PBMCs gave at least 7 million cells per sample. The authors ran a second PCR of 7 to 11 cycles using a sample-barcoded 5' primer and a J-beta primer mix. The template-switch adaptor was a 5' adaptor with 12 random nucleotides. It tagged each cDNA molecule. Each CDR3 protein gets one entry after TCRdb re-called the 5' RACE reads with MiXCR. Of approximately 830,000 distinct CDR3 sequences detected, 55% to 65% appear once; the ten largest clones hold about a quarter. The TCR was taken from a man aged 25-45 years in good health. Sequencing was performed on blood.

This CDR3 reads CASSPRAGYEQYF. The CDR3 coding sequence is TGTGCCAGCAGTCCAAGGGCCGGGTACGAGCAGTACTTC. The chain links TRBV27 to TRBJ2-4; D unresolved. With the DNA end fitting TRBJ2-7 better, the J assignment may be wrong. The V gene's germline CDR1 is MNHEY and CDR2 SMNVEV (reference sequence). The CDR3 totals 13 residues.